This T cell receptor beta chain is from a study of neoadjuvant anti-PD-1 for oral cavity cancer. Across the study: Before surgery, most patients got three to four biweekly 3 mg/kg nivolumab doses. Patients without progression received a fourth nivolumab dose around day 43, then surgical resection on days 50-56.

Germline V lookup: CDR1 LNHDA, CDR2 SQIVND (reference sequence). Trimming removed 6 bases at V and 1 base at J, with 6 bases between. The CDR3 loop spans 13 amino acids. In the case of this clone: Its antigen is not identified.

Whole-study results and caveats: Larger post-treatment preexisting tumor clones tracked with greater tumor shrinkage.

Two replicates per tumor sample, mostly from about 4.6 ug of genomic DNA. Here immunoSEQ multiplex PCR was the method, and the copy in TCRdb shows in-frame clones only, minus some. The table shows roughly 7,000 clones, with 50% to 75% occurring only once. The rearrangement links TRBV19 to TRBJ2-2; no clear D. The input for sequencing was tumor tissue, taken before nivolumab (anti-PD-1) treatment. The source of this sequence is a person between 40 and 85 years old with oral cavity squamous cell carcinoma. The CDR3 nucleotides read TGTGCCAGTAGAGACCAGAACACCGGGGAGCTGTTTTTT. This gives the protein CASRDQNTGELFF.